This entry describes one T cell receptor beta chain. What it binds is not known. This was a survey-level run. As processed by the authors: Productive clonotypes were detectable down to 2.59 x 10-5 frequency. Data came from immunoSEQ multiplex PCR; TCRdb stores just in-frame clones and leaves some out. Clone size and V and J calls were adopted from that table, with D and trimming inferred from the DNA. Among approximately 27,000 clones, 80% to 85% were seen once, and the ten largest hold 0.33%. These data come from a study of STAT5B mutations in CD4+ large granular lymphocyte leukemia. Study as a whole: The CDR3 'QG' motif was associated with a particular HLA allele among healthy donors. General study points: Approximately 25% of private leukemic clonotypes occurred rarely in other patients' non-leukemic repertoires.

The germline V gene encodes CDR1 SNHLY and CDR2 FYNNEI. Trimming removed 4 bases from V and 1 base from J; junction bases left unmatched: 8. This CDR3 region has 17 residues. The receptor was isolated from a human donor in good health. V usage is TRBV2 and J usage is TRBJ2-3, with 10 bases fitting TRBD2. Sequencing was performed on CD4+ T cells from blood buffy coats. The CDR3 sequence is CASSVERAGGRTDTQYF. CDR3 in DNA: TGTGCCAGCAGTGTAGAACGAGCGGGAGGGCGCACAGATACGCAGTATTTT.